Below, one TCR beta chain is given with its context. The data derive from a study of T cells in Graves' hyperthyroidism and ophthalmopathy. RNA transcripts yielded amplified TCR beta CDR3 regions. The TCR CDR3 first-round RT-PCR relied on the HTBI primer set. One entry per CDR3 protein results from TCRdb running MiXCR on the multiplex PCR reads. The profile shows approximately 520,000 distinct CDR3 sequences, around 22% of them singletons. Trimming pared 3 bases from V and 13 bases from J, leaving 18 bases between. The length of the CDR3 is 15 residues. Germline V gene lookup returns CDR1 KGHDR and CDR2 SFDVKD.

The sequence was collected from a woman aged 25-40 years with Graves' ophthalmopathy. Material: blood. The V and J genes are TRBV24-1 and TRBJ2-6; D not resolved. The CDR3 nucleotides are TGTGCCACCAGTGATCCCCTCTATCAAGACGGGGTCCTGACTTTC. The encoded protein is CATSDPLYQDGVLTF.